This is a list of T cell receptor beta chains from one sample in a study of CD8+CD57+ T cells in acquired aplastic anemia. TCRdb ran MiXCR on the reads and lists one entry per CDR3 protein. The table records 150,000 to 200,000 distinct CDR3 sequences, roughly 48% of them present only once. Sequenced: sorted CD4+, CD8+, or CD8+CD57+ T cells (not recorded which) from PBMCs. These receptors were collected from a human donor with aplastic anemia. CDR3s include the opening cysteine and the closing phenylalanine or tryptophan.

v_call	j_call	cdr3_aa
TRBV10-2	TRBJ1-2	CASSESRYGYTF
TRBV19	TRBJ2-7	CASSQRQPYEQYF
TRBV15	TRBJ1-1	CATSRDRLNTEAFF
TRBV11-1	TRBJ2-3	CASSPAGTSTDTQYF
TRBV7-8	TRBJ1-1	CASSRQELNTEAFF
TRBV10-3	TRBJ2-3	CATGTSTDTQYF
TRBV12-3/TRBV12-4	TRBJ1-1	CASSLMGEAFF
TRBV29-1	TRBJ1-2	CSVDWGGGNYGYTF
TRBV20-1	TRBJ1-5	CSARDTGWKNQPQHF
TRBV14	TRBJ2-7	CASSPGSGYEQYF
TRBV29-1	TRBJ1-2	CSVTGEGYGYTF
TRBV15	TRBJ2-2	CATSNQGEVTGELFF
TRBV29-1	TRBJ2-5	CSVVVSPGQGPWETQYF
TRBV7-8	TRBJ2-1	CASSFATGGGSEQFF
TRBV5-6	TRBJ2-1	CASSSERTLYNEQFF
TRBV12-3/TRBV12-4	TRBJ2-5	CASSQTPWETQYF
TRBV12-3/TRBV12-4	TRBJ2-5	CASSTRDGEWTQYF